This T cell receptor beta chain was captured by sequencing in a study of cytomegalovirus exposure and HLA in healthy donors. Whole-study context: Most donors, roughly 84% of a few hundred genotyped, fell in the Caucasian-associated ancestry cluster. Study-level points and caveats: Presence/absence results assume similar sequencing depth per donor, which may not hold.

All donors participated as healthy donors of bone marrow. With respect to this clone: The antigen remains undetermined.

The PCR ran on 60 Vbeta and 13 Jbeta primers. Assay: immunoSEQ multiplex PCR; the TCRdb copy retains only in-frame clones and omits some. The data include about 51,000 clones; the top ten clones carry roughly 25%. This TCR came from a man aged 35 to 55 in good health and CMV-seropositive. The sequenced material came from PBMCs.

The CDR3 is CASSPTGSNYGYTF. The CDR3 DNA reads TGTGCCAGCAGCCCGACGGGATCTAACTATGGCTACACCTTC. The chain links TRBV7-2 to TRBJ1-2, with D hard to call. The germline V gene has CDR1 SGHTA and CDR2 FQGNSA. V was clipped by 5 bases and J by 0 bases, with 10 bases between them. The CDR3 is 14 residues long.